One sample yielded the 2 T cell receptor beta chains listed below, sequenced in a study of blood T cell repertoires in COVID-19. TCRdb keeps only in-frame clones here, not all; method: immunoSEQ multiplex PCR. The data show about 180,000 clones, around 83% seen once. The sample was peripheral blood. The receptor source for this set is a woman in her 70s with COVID-19, enrolled during active disease.

V usage is TRBV14 and J usage is TRBJ2-5; TRBD1 might be the D (5 bases). Germline V gives CDR1 SGHDN, CDR2 FVKESK. The CDR3 runs to 16 residues. The germline V and J ends were trimmed by 1 base and 2 bases, with 14 bases remaining between them. CDR3 in DNA: TGTGCCAGCAGCCAAGGGGCAAGGGGCAAACAAGAGACCCAGTACTTC. It yields the protein CASSQGARGKQETQYF.

This chain joins TRBV7-3 and TRBJ1-3; 7 bases fit TRBD1. The V and J ends lost 5 bases and 2 bases, in that order; junction bases with no gene match: 6. In germline, CDR1 is SGHTA, CDR2 FQGTGA. The CDR3 totals 15 residues. The CDR3 nucleotides are TGTGCCAGCAGCGTCCAGGGACAGACTGGAAACACCATATATTTT. It yields the protein CASSVQGQTGNTIYF. Full variable domain (rest looked up from reference TRBV7-3 and TRBJ1-3): GAGVSQTPSNKVTEKGKYVELRCDPISGHTALYWYRQSLGQGPEFLIYFQGTGAADDSGLPNDRFFAVRPEGSVSTLKIQRTERGDSAVYLCASSVQGQTGNTIYFGEGSWLTVV.